These T cell receptor beta chains were read from a single sample in a study of T cells in Graves' hyperthyroidism and ophthalmopathy. TCRdb reprocessed the multiplex PCR reads via MiXCR and lists one record per CDR3 protein. This sample has a few hundred thousand distinct CDR3 sequences, with about half found just once. The sequencing input was peripheral blood or thyroid tissue (not recorded which). Every receptor here comes from a woman aged 18 to 35 with Graves' hyperthyroidism. CDR3s include the opening cysteine and the closing phenylalanine or tryptophan. Each record gives: clone size, D gene, J gene, V gene, CDR3 protein, CDR3 DNA. A D gene is named only where the DNA matches it firmly. Only part of the rows carry a size: once, few, many, or a class if the clone is expanded.

clone_size: .
d_call: TRBD1
j_call: TRBJ1-2
v_call: TRBV10-3
cdr3_aa: CASSYSGTAPYGYTF
cdr3_nt: TGTGCCAGCAGTTATTCCGGGACAGCGCCCTATGGCTACACCTTC

clone_size: once
d_call: TRBD2
j_call: TRBJ2-5
v_call: TRBV5-1
cdr3_aa: CASSLGGTSGGTQYF
cdr3_nt: TGCGCCAGCAGCTTGGGTGGGACTAGCGGGGGGACCCAGTACTTC

clone_size: .
d_call: .
j_call: TRBJ1-1
v_call: TRBV2
cdr3_aa: CASVGTEAFF
cdr3_nt: TGTGCCAGCGTTGGTACTGAAGCTTTCTTT

clone_size: .
d_call: TRBD2
j_call: TRBJ2-7
v_call: TRBV7-2
cdr3_aa: CASSATSGHYEQYF
cdr3_nt: TGTGCCAGCAGCGCAACTAGCGGTCACTACGAGCAGTACTTC

clone_size: few
d_call: .
j_call: TRBJ2-5
v_call: TRBV24-1
cdr3_aa: CATSETWNQETQYF
cdr3_nt: TGTGCCACCAGTGAAACATGGAATCAAGAGACCCAGTACTTC

clone_size: few
d_call: .
j_call: TRBJ1-1
v_call: TRBV7-2
cdr3_aa: CASSQELRNTEAFF
cdr3_nt: TGCGCCAGCAGCCAGGAGCTCAGGAACACTGAAGCTTTCTTT

clone_size: many
d_call: .
j_call: TRBJ1-6
v_call: TRBV10-3
cdr3_aa: CATLNAGLHSPLHF
cdr3_nt: TGTGCCACCCTAAACGCAGGGCTTCATTCACCCCTCCACTTT

clone_size: .
d_call: .
j_call: TRBJ1-6
v_call: TRBV2
cdr3_aa: CASSGGGSPPYNSPLHF
cdr3_nt: TGTGCCAGCAGTGGAGGGGGTAGCCCTCCCTATAATTCACCCCTCCACTTT

clone_size: many
d_call: .
j_call: TRBJ1-1
v_call: TRBV7-8
cdr3_aa: CASSLRGADTEAFF
cdr3_nt: TGTGCCAGCAGCTTAAGGGGCGCGGACACTGAAGCTTTCTTT

clone_size: few
d_call: .
j_call: TRBJ1-3
v_call: TRBV5-8
cdr3_aa: CASSYGTDAGNTIYF
cdr3_nt: TGTGCCAGCAGCTATGGGACGGACGCTGGAAACACCATATATTTT

clone_size: many
d_call: TRBD1
j_call: TRBJ1-1
v_call: TRBV9
cdr3_aa: CASSVDGTGGTEAFF
cdr3_nt: TGTGCCAGCAGCGTAGATGGGACAGGGGGCACTGAAGCTTTCTTT

clone_size: .
d_call: .
j_call: TRBJ2-6
v_call: TRBV12-1
cdr3_aa: CASSFGTGGSGANVLTF
cdr3_nt: TGTGCCAGCAGCTTTGGGACAGGGGGCTCTGGGGCCAACGTCCTGACTTTC

clone_size: many
d_call: TRBD2
j_call: TRBJ2-5
v_call: TRBV7-3
cdr3_aa: CASSASGGSWETQYF
cdr3_nt: TGTGCCAGCAGCGCCAGCGGGGGGTCATGGGAGACCCAGTACTTC

clone_size: .
d_call: TRBD2
j_call: TRBJ2-7
v_call: TRBV7-6
cdr3_aa: CASSSQGLADYEQYF
cdr3_nt: TGTGCCAGCAGCTCCCAGGGACTAGCGGACTACGAGCAGTACTTC

clone_size: .
d_call: TRBD2
j_call: TRBJ2-1
v_call: TRBV7-3
cdr3_aa: CASTPGGNRGEKQFF
cdr3_nt: TGTGCCAGCACCCCCGGTGGTAATCGGGGGGAGAAGCAGTTCTTC

clone_size: .
d_call: .
j_call: TRBJ1-5
v_call: TRBV7-2
cdr3_aa: CASSLVGTSNQPQHF
cdr3_nt: TGTGCCAGCAGCTTAGTGGGGACGAGCAATCAGCCCCAGCATTTT

clone_size: few
d_call: .
j_call: TRBJ1-6
v_call: TRBV7-3
cdr3_aa: CASRSGFRVDSPLHF
cdr3_nt: TGTGCCAGCAGGTCAGGGTTCAGGGTTGATTCACCCCTCCACTTT

clone_size: .
d_call: .
j_call: TRBJ2-7
v_call: TRBV7-8
cdr3_aa: CASSQSGVARGEQYF
cdr3_nt: TGTGCCAGCAGCCAATCAGGGGTTGCGAGGGGGGAGCAGTACTTC

clone_size: many
d_call: TRBD1
j_call: TRBJ1-4
v_call: TRBV7-6
cdr3_aa: CASSTTGAANEKLFF
cdr3_nt: TGTGCCAGCAGCACTACAGGGGCAGCTAATGAAAAACTGTTTTTT

clone_size: .
d_call: .
j_call: TRBJ1-1
v_call: TRBV29-1
cdr3_aa: CSVEDGEGRTEAFF
cdr3_nt: TGCAGCGTTGAAGATGGCGAGGGTAGAACTGAAGCTTTCTTT

clone_size: many
d_call: .
j_call: TRBJ1-5
v_call: TRBV20-1
cdr3_aa: CSAYWRGNQPQHF
cdr3_nt: TGCAGTGCTTATTGGCGCGGCAATCAGCCCCAGCATTTT